This T cell receptor (beta chain) was captured by sequencing in a study of T cell responses to AZD1222 COVID-19 vaccine. Profiled with immunoSEQ multiplex PCR; TCRdb holds only in-frame clones, not every one. Here the sample spans some 88,000 clones, 92% being singletons. This clone appeared a single time. What it binds is not known. Study results and limitations: Among those given AZD1222, only five or six were seropositive at baseline. Possibly, clonal diversity was underestimated; donors were largely white British and included more females.

The sequence was collected from an adult in good health. The starting material was peripheral blood, obtained on day 0 of AZD1222 vaccination.

The CDR3 coding sequence is TGTGCCAGCAGCGAACAGGGGAACACTGAAGCTTTCTTT. It is translated as CASSEQGNTEAFF. The rearrangement uses TRBV7-2 and TRBJ1-1, with a tentative D call TRBD1 (6 bases). Germline lookup yields CDR1 SGHTA and CDR2 FQGNSA. Trimming removed 5 bases from V and 1 base from J, with 8 bases in between. The CDR3 extends over 13 amino acids. The whole variable domain, remainder taken from reference TRBV7-2 and TRBJ1-1, is GAGVSQSPSNKVTEKGKDVELRCDPISGHTALYWYRQSLGQGLEFLIYFQGNSAPDKSGLPSDRFSAERTGGSVSTLTIQRTQQEDSAVYLCASSEQGNTEAFFGQGTRLTVV.